The source of this TCR beta chain is a study of cytomegalovirus exposure and HLA in healthy donors. The primer mix had 60 Vbeta and 13 Jbeta primers. The protocol was immunoSEQ multiplex PCR, while the TCRdb copy is restricted to in-frame clones and leaves out a portion. The sample carries approximately 190,000 clones, 65% to 85% recorded once. The germline V gene encodes CDR1 LNHNV and CDR2 YYDKDF (reference sequence). This CDR3 has 17 amino acids. V gave up 0 bases and J gave up 0 bases, with 9 bases separating them. Sequenced: PBMCs. The clonotype comes from a man between 45 and 60 years old in good health and CMV-seronegative. V gene TRBV15 combines with J gene TRBJ1-6; D is perhaps TRBD1 (5 bases). CDR3 region: CATSRERQSSYNSPLHF. In DNA, the CDR3 is TGTGCCACCAGCAGAGAAAGACAGAGCTCCTATAATTCACCCCTCCACTTT.